This TCR beta chain was retrieved from a study of graft-versus-host responses after intestinal transplantation. Study-wide context: Isolated intestinal, liver-intestinal, or multivisceral transplants were what recipients had. Among the recipients, all got anti-thymocyte globulin induction and then tacrolimus and steroids for around 3 years. Study findings and constraints: The presence of high graft-versus-host to host-versus-graft clonal ratios in allografts characterized patients with graft-donor T cell macrochimerism. Levels of circulating GvH clones at their peak were associated with early post-transplant HvG declines.

V shed 0 bases, J shed 3 bases, and the junction held 14 bases outside the gene matches. This CDR3 is 18 amino acids long. CDR1 is MNHEY, CDR2 SMNVEV, per germline (reference sequence). In the case of this clone: Its antigen is currently unknown.

Some clones are missing from TCRdb's copy, which holds only in-frame ones; the method was immunoSEQ multiplex PCR. Here the sample spans tens of thousands of clones, 90% to 95% being singletons. The sample in question was unstimulated CD4+ T cells sorted from spleen or lymph node cells, obtained before intestinal transplant. The genes are TRBV27 and TRBJ2-7; 7 nucleotides line up with TRBD1. This TCR came from a human donor who received an intestinal transplant. The CDR3 DNA reads TGTGCCAGCAGTTTATCCACGGAGCGTAGGGACAGTCGCTACGAGCAGTACTTC. As protein: CASSLSTERRDSRYEQYF.